These 27 T cell receptor beta chains share one sample of origin, sequenced in a study of T-cell memory formation after mild COVID-19. TCRdb re-called the 5' RACE reads with MiXCR, one entry per CDR3 protein. The sample carries around 300,000 distinct CDR3 sequences, roughly an eighth recorded once. The specimen was PBMCs or a T cell subset sorted from them (not recorded which). All receptors derive from a man aged 18 to 29 who had mild COVID-19 (a few samples of this study predate the infection). Cell type and time point are not known.

This clonotype was picked up a small number of times. J is TRBJ2-7 and V is TRBV7-2; 8 bases map to TRBD2. The CDR3 has 13 amino acids. After removal of 2 bases from V and 4 bases from J, the junction contained 1 base not matched to a gene. Germline assignment: CDR1 SGHTA and CDR2 FQGNSA. CDR3 bases: TGTGCCAGCAGCTTAACGGGGGGGTACGAGCAGTACGTC. Residues: CASSLTGGYEQYV.

In the case of this clonotype: This may be a read error: a much more frequent sequence differs by one nucleotide. The chain recombines TRBV2 with TRBJ2-3; D not certain. The CDR3 extends over 12 amino acids. With 7 bases removed from V and 0 bases from J, the gap between germline ends came to 5 bases. Looked up from germline, CDR1 is SNHLY and CDR2 is FYNNEI. CDR3 nucleotides: TGTGCCAGCACCTTTAGCACAGATACGCAGTATTTT. This gives the protein CASTFSTDTQYF.

The chain employs TRBV7-2 and TRBJ2-1; TRBD2 might be the D (6 bases). The V end lost 5 bases, the J end lost 5 bases, and 10 bases lay between the germline ends. Germline V gene data show CDR1 as SGHTA and CDR2 as FQGNSA. The length of the CDR3 is 13 residues. The CDR3 loop reads CASSQTGDNEQFF. As DNA, the CDR3 is TGTGCCAGCAGCCAGACGGGAGACAATGAGCAGTTCTTC.

The chain has TRBV12-3 or TRBV12-4 and TRBJ2-2; a weak D match, TRBD1 (5 bases). Trimming removed 1 base from V and 8 bases from J, with 11 bases in between. There are 14 residues in the CDR3. Here the CDR3 DNA reads TGTGCCAGCAGTTTAGGGGGCGATCGGGGGGAGCTGTTTTTT. Residues: CASSLGGDRGELFF.

The chain links TRBV5-1 to TRBJ2-3; perhaps D is TRBD1 or TRBD2 (6 bases each). The CDR3 has 14 amino acids. Germline CDR1 is SGHRS and CDR2 is YFSETQ. Trimming took 0 bases from V and 4 from J, leaving 9 bases between them. Here the CDR3 reads CASSLERGADTQYF. Here the CDR3 DNA reads TGCGCCAGCAGCTTGGAGAGGGGGGCAGATACGCAGTATTTT.

This clonotype occurred a few times. This sequence joins TRBV5-1 and TRBJ2-5; D could derive from TRBD1 or TRBD2 (5 bases each). V gave up 0 bases and J gave up 1 base, with 13 bases separating them. This CDR3 region has 16 residues. Per germline, CDR1 SGHRS and CDR2 YFSETQ. The CDR3 sequence is CASSLALQGPQETQYF. Written as DNA, the CDR3 is TGCGCCAGCAGCTTGGCCCTCCAGGGACCCCAAGAGACCCAGTACTTC.

This clonotype turned up a few times. J is TRBJ1-4 and V is TRBV29-1, with a weak D call TRBD1 (6 bases). Germline V CDR1 and CDR2: SQVTM, ANQGSEA. The CDR3 totals 14 residues. V was cut by 5 bases and J by 8 bases, with 18 bases left in between. CDR3 bases: TGCAGCGTTATTCGGTACAGGGATAACGAAAAACTGTTTTTT. It yields the protein CSVIRYRDNEKLFF. The whole variable domain, remainder taken from reference TRBV29-1 and TRBJ1-4, is SAVISQKPSRDICQRGTSLTIQCQVDSQVTMMFWYRQQPGQSLTLIATANQGSEATYESGFVIDKFPISRPNLTFSTLTVSNMSPEDSSIYLCSVIRYRDNEKLFFGSGTQLSVL.

The chain is built from TRBV4-2 and TRBJ1-1; D unresolved. The length of the CDR3 is 15 residues. The V gene lost 0 bases and the J gene lost 3 bases, with 11 bases spanning the gap. Germline V gene data show CDR1 as LGHNA and CDR2 as YNFKEQ. CDR3 nucleotide sequence: TGTGCCAGCAGCCAAGAGGCGTTTGCGGACACTGAAGCTTTCTTT. It yields the protein CASSQEAFADTEAFF.

The CDR3 loop is CASSQESQGMPGELFF. In DNA, the CDR3 is TGCGCCAGCAGCCAAGAAAGTCAGGGAATGCCCGGGGAGCTGTTTTTT. The V call is TRBV4-1, the J call TRBJ2-2; the D gene is possibly TRBD1 (5 bases). V lost 0 bases, J lost 6 bases, and 14 bases lay in between. CDR3 length: 16 residues. In germline, CDR1 is MGHRA, CDR2 YSYEKL.

This clonotype was detected a few times. This chain uses TRBV6-6 with TRBJ1-2; unclear D gene. This CDR3 comprises 11 residues. Deletions cut 0 bases from V and 4 bases from J, with 0 bases between. The germline V gene encodes CDR1 MNHNY and CDR2 SVGAGI (reference sequence). The CDR3 DNA sequence: TGTGCCAGCAGTTACTCCTATGGCTACACCTTC. This sequence encodes CASSYSYGYTF.

This clonotype has more than one count but fewer than ten. The gene calls are TRBV11-2 and TRBJ2-1; 7 nucleotides agree with TRBD2. J was trimmed by 1 base and V by 3 bases; bases with no gene match: 6. CDR3 length: 16 residues. CDR1 SGHAT and CDR2 FQNNGV come from the germline V gene. The CDR3, as DNA: TGTGCCAGCAGCTTTTCTAGCGGTCTGTCCTACAATGAGCAGTTCTTC. It encodes CASSFSSGLSYNEQFF.

The chain combines TRBV7-3 with TRBJ2-1; 14 nucleotides align to TRBD2. The trim removed 3 bases at V and 2 bases at J, leaving 3 bases unmatched. CDR1 is SGHTA and CDR2 is FQGTGA in the germline V gene. The CDR3 consists of 17 residues. This CDR3 reads CASSFGTSGGAYNEQFF. The DNA of the CDR3 is TGTGCCAGCAGCTTCGGGACTAGCGGGGGTGCCTACAATGAGCAGTTCTTC.

The chain joins TRBV7-3 to TRBJ2-3, with D tentatively TRBD1 or TRBD2 (6 bases each). V lost 5 bases and J 4 bases, leaving 13 bases between the germline ends. Germline lookup yields CDR1 SGHTA and CDR2 FQGTGA. The CDR3 sequence is 14 residues long. CDR3 bases: TGTGCCAGCAGCCCGAAGGGGGGCGCAGATACGCAGTATTTT. Its translation: CASSPKGGADTQYF.

This clonotype showed up just a few times. The CDR3 DNA follows: TGTGCCAGCAGTTCGGACGGGGCTAGCACAGATACGCAGTATTTT. Amino acids: CASSSDGASTDTQYF. V and J are TRBV6-5 and TRBJ2-3; D tentatively fits TRBD1 or TRBD2 (5 bases each). V lost 4 bases and J 0 bases, leaving 11 bases between the germline ends. The CDR3 is 15 amino acids. Germline lookup yields CDR1 MNHEY and CDR2 SVGAGI.

This clonotype was observed a handful of times. The rearrangement links TRBV4-1 to TRBJ2-3, with a weak D call TRBD1 (6 bases). Trimming removed 3 bases from V and 6 bases from J, with 10 bases in between. CDR1 is MGHRA and CDR2 is YSYEKL in the germline V gene. There are 13 residues in the CDR3. The CDR3 sequence: CASSQNRVDTQYF. The CDR3 DNA reads as TGCGCCAGCAGCCAGAACAGGGTTGATACGCAGTATTTT.

The genes are TRBV5-4 and TRBJ1-2; a possible D gene is TRBD1 (6 bases). The V end lost 5 bases, the J end lost 5 bases, and 19 bases lay between the germline ends. The germline CDR1 and CDR2 sequences are SGHNT and YYREEE (reference sequence). The CDR3 is 15 amino acids. Here the CDR3 reads CASRLRGQPAYGYTF. CDR3 DNA: TGTGCCAGCAGGTTGCGAGGACAGCCCGCTTATGGCTACACCTTC.

The chain couples TRBV7-2 to TRBJ2-1; tentatively, D is TRBD2 (6 bases). Trimming removed 1 base from V and 4 bases from J, with 14 bases in between. Germline lookup yields CDR1 SGHTA and CDR2 FQGNSA. CDR3 length: 16 amino acids. CDR3 in DNA: TGTGCCAGCAGCTTAGAGGCTAGCGTTCGATACAATGAGCAGTTCTTC. Its translation is CASSLEASVRYNEQFF. The full variable domain, its missing parts supplied by reference TRBV7-2 and TRBJ2-1, is GAGVSQSPSNKVTEKGKDVELRCDPISGHTALYWYRQSLGQGLEFLIYFQGNSAPDKSGLPSDRFSAERTGGSVSTLTIQRTQQEDSAVYLCASSLEASVRYNEQFFGPGTRLTVL.

The genes are TRBV5-6 and TRBJ2-7; D ambiguous. This CDR3 region has 11 residues. Per the germline V gene, CDR1 is SGHDT and CDR2 is YYEEEE. Trimming stripped 4 bases from V and 4 bases from J, with 6 bases between. Here the CDR3 reads CASSKDYEQYV. The CDR3 DNA reads as TGTGCCAGCAGCAAGGATTACGAGCAGTACGTC.

This clonotype was detected only a few times. The V and J genes are TRBV29-1 and TRBJ1-1, with unresolved D. The length of the CDR3 is 11 residues. Germline CDR1 and CDR2: SQVTM and ANQGSEA. V was cut by 5 bases and J by 11 bases, with 15 bases left in between. In DNA form, the CDR3 reads TGCAGCGTTCTTTTGGGAGGAGGGGCTTTCTTT. It encodes CSVLLGGGAFF.

This clonotype came up a few times. The genes are TRBV15 and TRBJ2-3, with a tentative D call TRBD1 (5 bases). This CDR3 is built from 16 residues. V shed 0 bases and J shed 1 base, with 11 bases lying between them. Germline V gene data show CDR1 as LNHNV and CDR2 as YYDKDF (reference sequence). The CDR3 is CATSRDTGSGTDTQYF. The CDR3 DNA is TGTGCCACCAGCAGAGATACAGGATCAGGCACAGATACGCAGTATTTT.

The chain links TRBV5-1 to TRBJ2-1; 10 bases align to TRBD1. V lost 4 bases, J lost 6 bases, and 4 bases stayed unmatched. CDR1 is SGHRS and CDR2 is YFSETQ in the germline V gene. The CDR3 runs to 14 residues. CDR3 bases: TGCGCCAGCAGCGGGACAGGGGACTTCAATGAGCAGTTCTTC. It yields the protein CASSGTGDFNEQFF.

This clonotype appeared many times. The chain combines TRBV5-6 with TRBJ2-7, with TRBD2 as a possible D gene (6 bases). The V and J ends lost 7 bases and 6 bases respectively, with 20 bases between them. This CDR3 comprises 14 residues. The germline CDR1 and CDR2 sequences are SGHDT and YYEEEE. The CDR3 here is CASRIAGTPGEQYF. As DNA, the CDR3 is TGTGCCAGCCGAATAGCCGGGACTCCCGGCGAGCAGTACTTC.

Points on this clonotype: Mismatch with germline at one junction end may stem from a read error. This rearrangement joins TRBV29-1 to TRBJ2-3; perhaps TRBD1 as D (5 bases). CDR3 size: 10 residues. CDR1 is SQVTM, CDR2 ANQGSEA, per germline. CDR3 amino acids: CSAVMEQVDF. The CDR3 DNA reads as TGCAGCGCCGTAATGGAACAGGTGGATTTT.

DNA of the CDR3: TGTGCCAGCAAACGACAGGCCAGAGGCAAAAACATTCAGTACTTC. Residues: CASKRQARGKNIQYF. J is TRBJ2-4 and V is TRBV6-5; possibly TRBD1 for D (6 bases). The CDR3 loop spans 15 amino acids. Germline CDR1 and CDR2: MNHEY and SVGAGI. Trimming removed 7 bases from V and 3 bases from J, with 16 bases in between.

This chain joins TRBV12-3 or TRBV12-4 and TRBJ1-2; D possibly corresponds to TRBD1 (5 bases). This CDR3 spans 14 amino acids. Trimming left V 5 bases short and J 4 bases short, with 14 bases between. CDR3 protein: CASSDPGRSYGYTF. The CDR3 nucleotides are TGTGCCAGCAGTGATCCGGGACGGTCCTATGGCTACACCTTC.

This clonotype appeared many times. The chain's CDR3 is CASSSPGTRNTGELFF. CDR3 DNA sequence: TGTGCCAGCAGCTCACCCGGGACACGGAACACCGGGGAGCTGTTTTTT. The chain is built from TRBV5-5 and TRBJ2-2, with D perhaps matching TRBD1 (6 bases). Trimming took 3 bases from V and 1 from J, leaving 13 bases between them. The CDR3 runs 16 residues. Germline V gene lookup returns CDR1 SGHKS and CDR2 YYEKEE (reference sequence).

The chain's CDR3 is CAISGVRGRLEAFF. The CDR3 nucleotides are TGTGCCATCAGTGGTGTCAGGGGTAGGTTGGAAGCTTTCTTT. V gene TRBV10-3 combines with J gene TRBJ1-1, with a possible D match to TRBD1 (6 bases). The CDR3 extends over 14 amino acids. Germline values: CDR1 ENHRY, CDR2 SYGVKD. V lost 4 bases, J lost 8 bases, and 17 bases lay in between.